This T cell receptor (beta chain) came from a study of blood T cell repertoires in COVID-19 (dated by TCRdb to between 2020 and 2021). Regarding the complete study: Collaborator samples came from the United States, Italy and Spain and covered acute and convalescent phases of COVID-19. The material from the prospective study consisted of cDNA or gDNA derived from T cells, B-cell-depleted T cells, or PBMCs. The dataset comprised deeply sampled blood TCRbeta repertoires from subjects exposed to, actively infected with, or recovered from COVID-19. The repertoires were released in a freely available public database meant as a resource for research on the immune response to SARS-CoV-2. The samples were drawn from two sources: the first 160 participants of the ongoing ImmuneRACE study, and 1,200 or so subjects contributed by 6 global collaborators. A de-identified subject ID, COVID-19 status, age in years and sex were almost always included in the sample metadata. HLA class I and class II types, where available, came from metadata supplied by the sample provider rather than from assay-based typing. What the work shows at the level of the full study, not this receptor alone: The quantity of clinical and demographic metadata differed by source and by participant and was supplied without curation.

With regard to this clone: Its target antigen remains unknown. One base away there is no much larger clone; base qualities are not given.

The collaborating institutions used their own protocols to collect whole blood in K2EDTA tubes. For TCRbeta analysis, collaborator samples were shipped as frozen whole blood, as isolated PBMCs, or as DNA extracted from either sample type. CDR1 and CDR2 (SGHRS, YFSETQ) derive from the germline V gene. V lost 4 bases and J lost 1 base; the stretch between them is 20 bases long. Counted from cysteine to phenylalanine, this CDR3 has 17 amino acids. The entry retains the CDR3 DNA only, 51 bases that are in frame from base 1. The immunoSEQ Assay, a bias-controlled multiplex PCR, was used to amplify TCRbeta CDR3 regions from genomic DNA. As for the authors' bioinformatics: Nucleated cell counts per sample were estimated from amplification of reference gene primers within the assay. To quantify the absolute abundance of each unique TCRbeta CDR3 rearrangement, sequence reads were collapsed and filtered. For each sample, productive Simpson clonality was calculated as the square root of Simpson's diversity index across productive rearrangements. TCRdb provides this immuneACCESS table in a form limited to in-frame rearrangements. Some clones are lacking; in checked studies, under half of them reflect an unresolved V gene, and why the rest are absent is not known. The V and J calls and the clone size are those of that table, but D and trimming were determined from the DNA. The table for this sample lists tens of thousands of clones; 85% of them were counted only once. The ten largest clones take up around 3% of the sample.

The rearrangement joined TRBV5-1 to TRBJ1-2, with TRBD1 as a weak D call on 6 bases. The receptor comes from a man aged 50 to 60 with acute or convalescent COVID-19. Sequencing used peripheral blood. The DNA sequence is TGCGCCAGCAGCAGCCATCTAGGACAGACCCTTAACTATGGCTACACCTTC. Translated, it gives CASSSHLGQTLNYGYTF. The entire variable domain, with the stretches around the CDR3 drawn from the reference TRBV5-1 and TRBJ1-2 proteins, is KAGVTQTPRYLIKTRGQQVTLSCSPISGHRSVSWYQQTPGQGLQFLFEYFSETQRNKGNFPGRFSGRQFSNSRSEMNVSTLELGDSALYLCASSSHLGQTLNYGYTFGSGTRLTVV.